Below, 16 T cell receptor beta chains from the same sample are listed, as sequenced in a study of beta chain features in type 1 diabetes. Findings and limits, study-wide: Moderately but significantly shorter TCRB CDR3s were found in Type 1 diabetes patients in all four CD4+ subsets.

Expressed TCRB transcripts were sequenced because the entire RNA isolate underwent reverse transcription. Produced via immunoSEQ multiplex PCR; TCRdb's table is partial and in-frame only. Of 250,000 to 300,000 clones in the sample, roughly a quarter were seen once. The antigens these receptors bind are not known. Sequencing was carried out using naive CD4+ T cells from blood. These receptors all come from a woman in her twenties or thirties with type 1 diabetes.

The rearrangement links TRBV9 to TRBJ2-7; the match to TRBD1 covers 8 bases. CDR1 and CDR2 from the germline V gene are SGDLS and YYNGEE. Trimming removed 0 bases from V and 3 bases from J; junction bases left unmatched: 8. This CDR3 contains 16 residues. In DNA, the CDR3 is TGTGCCAGCAGCGTAGGGCAGGGGGCGTCCGGCTACGAGCAGTACTTC. Translating gives CASSVGQGASGYEQYF.

The J gene is TRBJ2-3, the V gene TRBV29-1, with D possibly matching TRBD1 (5 bases). Germline V CDR1 and CDR2: SQVTM, ANQGSEA. V lost 2 bases and J 2 bases, leaving 14 bases between the germline ends. The CDR3 consists of 15 residues. DNA for the CDR3: TGCAGCGTTGAACTTCAGGGCGAGATCACAGATACGCAGTATTTT. Amino acid sequence: CSVELQGEITDTQYF.

V usage is TRBV19 and J usage is TRBJ1-2; 8 nucleotides agree with TRBD1. This CDR3 is 13 amino acids long. Germline CDR1 LNHDA, CDR2 SQIVND (reference sequence). J lost 8 bases, V lost 7 bases, and 9 bases had no gene match. Written as DNA, the CDR3 is TGTGCCAGTAACCCGGACAGGGCGGTAGGCTACACCTTC. It codes for CASNPDRAVGYTF. The variable domain in full, completed from reference TRBV19 and TRBJ1-2, reads DGGITQSPKYLFRKEGQNVTLSCEQNLNHDAMYWYRQDPGQGLRLIYYSQIVNDFQKGDIAEGYSVSREKKESFPLTVTSAQKNPTAFYLCASNPDRAVGYTFGSGTRLTVV.

In this sample, this clone turned up a few times. The J gene is TRBJ2-5, the V gene TRBV30; 10 bases match TRBD1. The CDR3 consists of 17 residues. After removal of 3 bases from V and 3 bases from J, the junction contained 13 bases not matched to a gene. Looked up from germline, CDR1 is GTSNPN and CDR2 is SVGIG (reference sequence). This CDR3 is CAWRGRRDRGLEETQYF. The CDR3 DNA reads as TGTGCCTGGAGGGGACGGCGTGACAGGGGGCTCGAAGAGACCCAGTACTTC. Combining the CDR3 with reference TRBV30 and TRBJ2-5 gives the whole variable domain SQTIHQWPATLVQPVGSPLSLECTVEGTSNPNLYWYRQAAGRGLQLLFYSVGIGQISSEVPQNLSASRPQDRQFILSSKKLLLSDSGFYLCAWRGRRDRGLEETQYFGPGTRLLVL.

The chain uses TRBV10-3 and TRBJ1-1, with 7 bases lining up with TRBD1. With 7 bases clipped from V and 4 bases from J, the junction kept 12 bases outside the gene matches. Germline V gene data show CDR1 as ENHRY and CDR2 as SYGVKD. This CDR3 has 15 amino acids. The CDR3 DNA reads TGTGCCATCACCAAAACAGGGGACGGCGGCACTGAAGCTTTCTTT. Residues: CAITKTGDGGTEAFF.

This clone has only a few counts. The chain recombines TRBV4-1 with TRBJ2-7; tentatively, D is TRBD2 (6 bases). The V end was cut by 1 base, the J end by 0 bases, with 13 bases between. This CDR3 region has 16 residues. The germline gives CDR1 MGHRA, CDR2 YSYEKL. The CDR3 here is CASSQGLARSSYEQYF. The CDR3 DNA is TGCGCCAGCAGCCAAGGGCTAGCGCGGAGCTCCTACGAGCAGTACTTC.

In its sample, this clone was seen a few times. The J gene is TRBJ2-5, the V gene TRBV5-4, with 9 positions matching TRBD2. Germline assignment: CDR1 SGHNT and CDR2 YYREEE (reference sequence). CDR3 length: 16 amino acids. Losses at the gene ends were 3 bases for V and 2 bases for J; bases not matched to a gene: 8. The CDR3 protein is CASSSWGLATQETQYF. In DNA, the CDR3 is TGTGCCAGCAGCTCTTGGGGACTAGCCACACAAGAGACCCAGTACTTC.

This clone was detected only a few times. CDR3 region: CASSPRDSTEAFF. In DNA form, the CDR3 reads TGTGCCAGCAGCCCCCGGGACAGCACTGAAGCTTTCTTT. V usage is TRBV27 and J usage is TRBJ1-1; 7 bases align to TRBD1. Unmatched junction bases numbered 5, after V lost 6 bases and J lost 4 bases. This CDR3 comprises 13 residues. The germline gives CDR1 MNHEY, CDR2 SMNVEV (reference sequence).

This clone was seen only a few times. The chain links TRBV4-1 to TRBJ1-2; D is perhaps TRBD1 (5 bases). Trimming took 0 bases from V and 6 from J, leaving 14 bases between them. There are 15 residues in the CDR3. From germline, CDR1 is MGHRA and CDR2 YSYEKL. CDR3 bases: TGCGCCAGCAGCCAAGATCGAGGGGAGGGGAATGGCTACACCTTC. Protein sequence: CASSQDRGEGNGYTF.

The chain employs TRBV7-2 and TRBJ2-6; TRBD2 might be the D (5 bases). The CDR3 has 15 residues. Trimming removed 6 bases at V and 2 bases at J, with 11 bases between. Per the germline V gene, CDR1 is SGHTA and CDR2 is FQGNSA. The DNA for the CDR3 is TGTGCCAGCAGGCCCGGGCGGGCTGGGGCCAACGTCCTGACTTTC. This encodes CASRPGRAGANVLTF.

The chain links TRBV4-2 to TRBJ2-1, with D possibly being TRBD2 (6 bases). The germline V gene has CDR1 LGHNA and CDR2 YNFKEQ. This CDR3 comprises 13 residues. Trimming pared 3 bases from V and 6 bases from J, leaving 9 bases between. The CDR3 sequence: CASSHRERNEQFF. As DNA, the CDR3 is TGTGCCAGCAGCCACCGGGAGCGCAATGAGCAGTTCTTC.

This clone was detected a few times. The chain is built from TRBV19 and TRBJ2-1, with 13 bases aligning to TRBD2. Per germline, CDR1 LNHDA and CDR2 SQIVND (reference sequence). This CDR3 has 15 residues. Trimming removed 5 bases from V and 9 bases from J; junction bases left unmatched: 7. The DNA for the CDR3 is TGTGCCAGTAGTTTCGGACTAGCGGGAGTCCTTGAGCAGTTCTTC. Translation gives CASSFGLAGVLEQFF.

This chain joins TRBV18 and TRBJ1-5; D possibly corresponds to TRBD1 (5 bases). V lost 1 base to trimming and J lost 1 base, with 8 bases between them. Germline V gene lookup returns CDR1 KGHSH and CDR2 LQKENI. The length of the CDR3 is 15 residues. CDR3 bases: TGTGCCAGCTCACCACGGGAGGGGAGCAATCAGCCCCAGCATTTT. Its translation is CASSPREGSNQPQHF.

The chain employs TRBV4-1 and TRBJ1-2, with 9 bases lining up with TRBD1. Per germline, CDR1 MGHRA and CDR2 YSYEKL. The ends lost 1 base at V and 8 bases at J; junction bases unmatched: 11. The CDR3 covers 16 residues. In DNA form, the CDR3 reads TGCGCCAGCAGCCAAGTGGTTGTGGGACAGGGCTTCGGCTACACCTTC. This encodes CASSQVVVGQGFGYTF.

This clone was observed a handful of times. The chain employs TRBV6-6 and TRBJ2-1; D is uncertain. Trimming stripped 2 bases from V and 2 bases from J, with 10 bases between. The CDR3 sequence is 15 residues long. Germline loops: CDR1 MNHNY, CDR2 SVGAGI (reference sequence). This CDR3 reads CASSYPDSTYNEQFF. The CDR3 region has the DNA TGTGCCAGCAGTTACCCCGACTCGACCTACAATGAGCAGTTCTTC.

This chain joins TRBV2 and TRBJ2-1, with D unresolved. V was pared by 6 bases and J by 7 bases, with 10 bases between. In germline, CDR1 is SNHLY, CDR2 FYNNEI. The CDR3 covers 12 residues. The CDR3 reads CASRGQSNEQFF. CDR3 sequence (DNA): TGTGCCAGCAGGGGCCAAAGTAATGAGCAGTTCTTC.